Listed below are T cell receptor beta chains from one sample, sequenced in a study of cytomegalovirus exposure and HLA in healthy donors. The assay was immunoSEQ multiplex PCR, and TCRdb's table has in-frame clones only and misses some. Its table records roughly 54,000 clones. Sample: PBMCs. The receptors come from a young woman in good health and CMV-seropositive. The CDR3 runs from the conserved cysteine through the conserved F or W. The D gene is left open where the match is weak.

TRBD1	TRBV19	TRBJ1-2	CATDPRDRGGGYTF	TGTGCCACCGACCCCCGGGACAGGGGTGGTGGCTACACCTTC
TRBD1	TRBV29-1	TRBJ1-1	CSVDNRGRNTEAFF	TGCAGCGTCGACAACAGGGGTAGGAACACTGAAGCTTTCTTT
.	TRBV28	TRBJ2-7	CASSPLAEVYEQYF	TGTGCCAGCAGTCCTTTAGCGGAGGTCTACGAGCAGTACTTC
.	TRBV28	TRBJ2-5	CASSLQGWKVQETQYF	TGTGCCAGCAGTTTGCAGGGGTGGAAGGTCCAAGAGACCCAGTACTTC
TRBD1	TRBV7-6	TRBJ1-5	CASSSGVRGNQPQHF	TGTGCCAGCAGCTCTGGGGTCAGGGGGAATCAGCCCCAGCATTTT
.	TRBV6-1	TRBJ1-2	CASSDRGGGYTF	TGTGCCAGCAGTGACCGGGGAGGGGGCTACACCTTC
.	TRBV7-6	TRBJ2-7	CASSLVAGNVYEQYF	TGTGCCAGCAGCTTAGTGGCAGGAAACGTCTACGAGCAGTACTTC
.	TRBV1	TRBJ1-5	CTSSLNGCNQPQHF	TGCACCAGCAGCCTCAACGGTTGCAATCAGCCCCAGCATTTT
TRBD2	TRBV4-2	TRBJ2-3	CASSQVTSGGTDTQYF	TGTGCCAGCAGCCAAGTGACTAGCGGGGGCACAGATACGCAGTATTTT
.	TRBV5-1	TRBJ2-7	CASSGPRDTRAYEQYF	TGCGCCAGCAGCGGCCCCCGGGACACTAGAGCCTACGAGCAGTACTTC
.	TRBV14	TRBJ1-5	CASSRDNQPQHF	TGTGCCAGCAGCCGCGACAATCAGCCCCAGCATTTT
TRBD1	TRBV6-5	TRBJ2-1	CASSLRGPYNEQFF	TGTGCCAGCAGCCTCAGGGGGCCCTACAATGAGCAGTTCTTC
TRBD1	TRBV2	TRBJ1-3	CASTLDGTGASGNTIYF	TGTGCCAGCACTCTCGACGGGACAGGCGCCTCTGGAAACACCATATATTTT
.	TRBV25-1	TRBJ2-3	CASSRVTDTQYF	TGTGCCAGCAGCAGGGTCACAGATACGCAGTATTTT
TRBD2	TRBV4-2	TRBJ2-4	CASSRQTSGGTGNIQYF	TGTGCCAGCAGCCGCCAGACTAGCGGGGGGACGGGAAACATTCAGTACTTC
TRBD1	TRBV7-2	TRBJ2-7	CASSFQGARVEQYF	TGTGCCAGCAGCTTTCAGGGGGCTCGGGTCGAGCAGTACTTC
.	TRBV6-1	TRBJ2-2	CASTTQRNTGELFF	TGTGCCAGCACGACACAAAGGAACACCGGGGAGCTGTTTTTT
TRBD1	TRBV19	TRBJ1-1	CASSLTGSEAFF	TGTGCCAGTAGTTTGACAGGGTCTGAAGCTTTCTTT
.	TRBV6-5	TRBJ1-2	CASSEMTGDYGYTF	TGTGCCAGCAGTGAAATGACGGGAGACTATGGCTACACCTTC
.	TRBV6-5	TRBJ1-1	CASSYSRAQGGTEAFF	TGTGCCAGCAGTTACTCTAGGGCTCAAGGGGGCACTGAAGCTTTCTTT
.	TRBV5-6	TRBJ1-4	CASSLVGYEKLFF	TGTGCCAGCAGCTTGGTGGGCTATGAAAAACTGTTTTTT
TRBD1	TRBV5-4	TRBJ2-7	CASSWTGQGNEQYF	TGTGCCAGCAGCTGGACCGGACAGGGGAACGAGCAGTACTTC
TRBD1	TRBV29-1	TRBJ1-1	CSAGQGHTEAFF	TGCAGCGCCGGACAGGGTCACACTGAAGCTTTCTTT
.	TRBV9	TRBJ1-2	CASSGIYREGYTF	TGTGCCAGCAGCGGGATTTACAGGGAAGGCTACACCTTC
TRBD1	TRBV30	TRBJ2-7	CAWSTYRGLDEQYF	TGTGCCTGGAGTACCTACAGGGGGCTCGACGAGCAGTACTTC
.	TRBV18	TRBJ1-1	CASSPSTVLNTEAFF	TGTGCCAGCTCACCCTCGACAGTCCTGAACACTGAAGCTTTCTTT
.	TRBV6-6	TRBJ1-1	CASSYSQVPLATEAFF	TGTGCCAGCAGTTACTCGCAGGTCCCCTTGGCCACTGAAGCTTTCTTT
TRBD1	TRBV14	TRBJ1-4	CASSHYRGRNEKLFF	TGTGCCAGCAGCCACTACAGGGGGCGCAATGAAAAACTGTTTTTT
.	TRBV7-2	TRBJ1-1	CASSLGGLTEAFF	TGTGCCAGCAGCTTAGGGGGGCTGACTGAAGCTTTCTTT
.	TRBV6-1	TRBJ2-3	CASSEAGSFRLRTDTQYF	TGTGCCAGCAGTGAAGCGGGTTCGTTTAGGTTGAGGACAGATACGCAGTATTTT
.	TRBV6-5	TRBJ2-2	CASSRDSLFGELFF	TGTGCCAGCAGCCGGGACTCCCTTTTTGGGGAGCTGTTTTTT
.	TRBV2	TRBJ1-5	CASSAGAYSNQPQHF	TGTGCCAGCAGTGCCGGAGCTTATAGCAATCAGCCCCAGCATTTT
.	TRBV29-1	TRBJ1-2	CSVEGARNYGYTF	TGCAGCGTTGAAGGTGCCAGAAACTATGGCTACACCTTC
.	TRBV5-1	TRBJ2-5	CASSLAAGSGETQYF	TGCGCCAGCAGCTTGGCCGCCGGGTCGGGAGAGACCCAGTACTTC
.	TRBV5-6	TRBJ1-2	CASSFPDIPYGYTF	TGTGCCAGCAGCTTTCCAGACATCCCCTATGGCTACACCTTC
.	TRBV10-2	TRBJ1-2	CASSDGGAGGYTF	TGCGCCAGCAGTGACGGAGGGGCGGGTGGCTACACCTTC
TRBD2	TRBV7-9	TRBJ2-7	CASSPNSPSGSYEQYF	TGTGCCAGCAGCCCCAACTCCCCTAGCGGATCCTACGAGCAGTACTTC
TRBD1	TRBV5-1	TRBJ2-3	CASSLVVQGADTQYF	TGCGCCAGCAGCTTGGTCGTCCAGGGGGCTGATACGCAGTATTTT
TRBD2	TRBV27	TRBJ2-7	CASSFERGYEQYF	TGTGCCAGCAGTTTTGAGCGGGGGTACGAGCAGTACTTC
.	TRBV30	TRBJ2-1	CAWTPGPRVFF	TGTGCCTGGACGCCGGGCCCGCGGGTGTTCTTC
TRBD1	TRBV19	TRBJ1-5	CASSSDRASNQPQHF	TGTGCCAGTAGTTCCGACAGGGCTAGCAATCAGCCCCAGCATTTT
.	TRBV30	TRBJ1-1	CAVPKSMNTEAFF	TGTGCCGTTCCCAAAAGCATGAACACTGAAGCTTTCTTT
TRBD1	TRBV29-1	TRBJ2-1	CSVEGQSSYNEQFF	TGCAGCGTTGAGGGACAGAGCTCCTACAATGAGCAGTTCTTC
TRBD1	TRBV18	TRBJ1-1	CASSPLTGGDTEAFF	TGTGCCAGCTCACCACTGACAGGGGGTGACACTGAAGCTTTCTTT
.	TRBV7-7	TRBJ1-1	CASSQLPAVNTEAFF	TGTGCTAGCAGCCAACTCCCAGCGGTGAACACTGAAGCTTTCTTT
.	TRBV9	TRBJ2-5	CASSVVGGGQETQYF	TGTGCCAGCAGCGTAGTCGGAGGAGGGCAAGAGACCCAGTACTTC
.	TRBV2	TRBJ2-2	CASSSGLGYTGELFF	TGTGCCAGCAGTAGCGGACTTGGTTACACCGGGGAGCTGTTTTTT
.	TRBV5-5	TRBJ1-2	CASSLGSRFGYTF	TGTGCCAGCAGCTTAGGATCGCGGTTCGGCTACACCTTC
.	TRBV11-1	TRBJ2-3	CASSSEALSTDTQYF	TGTGCCAGCAGCTCGGAAGCGCTTAGCACAGATACGCAGTATTTT
.	TRBV5-6	TRBJ1-2	CASSLAGRNYGYTF	TGTGCCAGCAGCTTGGCCGGCAGGAACTATGGCTACACCTTC
TRBD2	TRBV7-9	TRBJ2-7	CASSSRGLAGHEQYF	TGTGCCAGCAGCTCACGGGGACTAGCGGGACATGAGCAGTACTTC
.	TRBV5-1	TRBJ1-5	CASSLGSGLGNQPQHF	TGCGCCAGCAGCTTGGGGAGTGGGTTGGGCAATCAGCCCCAGCATTTT
.	TRBV5-1	TRBJ1-6	CASSLEGRGNSPLHF	TGCGCCAGCAGCTTGGAAGGACGGGGGAATTCACCCCTCCACTTT
.	TRBV11-2	TRBJ1-6	CASKADDSALHF	TGTGCCAGCAAGGCAGACGACTCAGCCCTCCACTTT
.	TRBV7-8	TRBJ1-2	CASSLVGDIEVDGYTF	TGTGCCAGCAGCTTAGTAGGGGACATCGAAGTGGATGGCTACACCTTC
TRBD2	TRBV2	TRBJ2-2	CASSALAGAANTGELFF	TGTGCCAGCAGTGCACTAGCGGGGGCCGCGAACACCGGGGAGCTGTTTTTT
.	TRBV4-1	TRBJ2-1	CASSQDRDNEQFF	TGCGCCAGCAGCCAAGACAGGGACAATGAGCAGTTCTTC